These 13 T cell receptor beta chains share one sample of origin, sequenced in a study of blood T cell repertoires in COVID-19. Assay used: immunoSEQ multiplex PCR; TCRdb lists only in-frame clones, some missing. The table records fewer than 250,000 clones, roughly 79% of them present only once. The sequencing input was peripheral blood. The origin of the receptors is a woman older than 75 with acute or convalescent COVID-19.

The J gene is TRBJ1-2, the V gene TRBV18; D might be TRBD1 (5 bases). The CDR3 length is 14 residues. Germline CDR1 and CDR2: KGHSH and LQKENI. With 2 bases removed from V and 3 bases from J, the gap between germline ends came to 10 bases. In DNA, the CDR3 is TGTGCCAGCTCACCATCATCGGGGGACTATGGCTACACCTTC. Translation: CASSPSSGDYGYTF. Drawing the rest from reference TRBV18 and TRBJ1-2, the complete variable domain is NAGVMQNPRHLVRRRGQEARLRCSPMKGHSHVYWYRQLPEEGLKFMVYLQKENIIDESGMPKERFSAEFPKEGPSILRIQQVVRGDSAAYFCASSPSSGDYGYTFGSGTRLTVV.

This clone was counted once. The chain combines TRBV7-2 with TRBJ2-1, with D perhaps TRBD2 (5 bases). The CDR3 is made up of 14 amino acids. CDR1 and CDR2 from the germline V gene are SGHTA and FQGNSA. Trimming left V 5 bases short and J 9 bases short, with 17 bases between. CDR3 region: CASSPNFGVSEQFF. The CDR3 DNA sequence: TGTGCCAGCAGCCCAAATTTCGGGGTCTCTGAGCAGTTCTTC.

J is TRBJ1-1 and V is TRBV27; D not resolved. The length of the CDR3 is 18 residues. The V gene lost 3 bases and the J gene lost 1 base, with 21 bases spanning the gap. The germline V gene has CDR1 MNHEY and CDR2 SMNVEV (reference sequence). This CDR3 reads CASSFGSFGTRKNTEAFF. The CDR3 DNA reads as TGTGCCAGCAGTTTCGGGTCCTTTGGTACTAGGAAGAACACTGAAGCTTTCTTT.

The sample holds one count of this clone. The chain employs TRBV7-3 and TRBJ2-5; 8 nucleotides agree with TRBD1. Per the germline V gene, CDR1 is SGHTA and CDR2 is FQGTGA. Trimming removed 5 bases from V and 7 bases from J; junction bases left unmatched: 15. The CDR3 loop spans 16 amino acids. The DNA for the CDR3 is TGTGCCAGCAGCCCCCAGCCGGGACAAACAGGGGGGACCCAGTACTTC. Its protein product is CASSPQPGQTGGTQYF. The entire variable domain, with the rest obtained from reference TRBV7-3 and TRBJ2-5, is as follows: GAGVSQTPSNKVTEKGKYVELRCDPISGHTALYWYRQSLGQGPEFLIYFQGTGAADDSGLPNDRFFAVRPEGSVSTLKIQRTERGDSAVYLCASSPQPGQTGGTQYFGPGTRLLVL.

This clone was found once. This chain connects TRBV27 to TRBJ2-4; 7 bases agree with TRBD2. The CDR3 is 14 residues long. The germline V gene encodes CDR1 MNHEY and CDR2 SMNVEV (reference sequence). With 5 bases clipped from V and 9 bases from J, the junction kept 10 bases outside the gene matches. The CDR3 here is CASSPRAGEAIQYF. CDR3 bases: TGTGCCAGCAGTCCCCGTGCGGGGGAAGCCATTCAGTACTTC.

This chain uses TRBV11-2 with TRBJ2-5, with 7 bases fitting TRBD1. The CDR3 loop spans 15 amino acids. Looked up from germline, CDR1 is SGHAT and CDR2 is FQNNGV. Germline trimming cut 2 bases from V and 2 bases from J; bases unmatched to any gene: 5. CDR3 DNA sequence: TGTGCCAGCAGCTTAATTTGGGGACAGCAAGAGACCCAGTACTTC. It encodes CASSLIWGQQETQYF.

This clone was seen once. This sequence joins TRBV5-1 and TRBJ2-5, with 7 nucleotides matching TRBD1. This CDR3 is 15 amino acids long. V trimming: 0 bases; J trimming: 4 bases; junction bases outside the gene matches: 6. Germline-derived CDR1 and CDR2 are SGHRS and YFSETQ. The CDR3 region has the DNA TGCGCCAGCAGCTTGGGACAGGGTATGGCAGAGACCCAGTACTTC. Protein: CASSLGQGMAETQYF.

The genes are TRBV18 and TRBJ1-1, with 9 positions matching TRBD1. The germline V gene encodes CDR1 KGHSH and CDR2 LQKENI. Trimming at V came to 0 bases and at J to 10 bases, leaving 0 bases not matched to a gene. The CDR3 runs to 12 residues. CDR3 DNA: TGTGCCAGCTCACCACCGACAGGGGGAGCTTTCTTT. This gives the protein CASSPPTGGAFF.

This clone appeared once. This chain connects TRBV5-1 to TRBJ2-2; 7 bases agree with TRBD2. The CDR3 contains 15 residues. Germline loops: CDR1 SGHRS, CDR2 YFSETQ. Unmatched junction bases numbered 7, after V lost 4 bases and J lost 4 bases. This CDR3 is CASSPVERGTGELFF. DNA of the CDR3: TGCGCCAGCAGCCCAGTTGAGCGGGGCACCGGGGAGCTGTTTTTT. The variable domain in full, completed from reference TRBV5-1 and TRBJ2-2, reads KAGVTQTPRYLIKTRGQQVTLSCSPISGHRSVSWYQQTPGQGLQFLFEYFSETQRNKGNFPGRFSGRQFSNSRSEMNVSTLELGDSALYLCASSPVERGTGELFFGEGSRLTVL.

This clone was seen a single time. The chain is built from TRBV27 and TRBJ1-1; D is uncertain. The CDR3 spans 14 residues. V was cut by 5 bases and J by 0 bases, with 10 bases left in between. Germline V gene lookup returns CDR1 MNHEY and CDR2 SMNVEV (reference sequence). This chain's CDR3 is CASSPKEMNTEAFF. The CDR3 DNA sequence: TGTGCCAGCAGTCCGAAGGAGATGAACACTGAAGCTTTCTTT.

V and J are TRBV23-1 and TRBJ1-5, with unresolved D. TRBV23-1 carries the ORF label, with uncertain function. The V end was cut by 3 bases, the J end by 7 bases, with 10 bases between. The length of the CDR3 is 13 residues. CDR3 in DNA: TGCGCCAGCAGTCATAGGAGAGGACAGCCCCAGCATTTT. It specifies CASSHRRGQPQHF.

V gene TRBV19 combines with J gene TRBJ1-2; 8 positions agree with TRBD1. Germline CDR1 LNHDA, CDR2 SQIVND (reference sequence). V was clipped by 7 bases and J by 0 bases; unmatched bases: 4. The CDR3 runs to 14 residues. The CDR3 bases are TGTGCCAGTACCGCGGGACAGGCTAACTATGGCTACACCTTC. Its protein is CASTAGQANYGYTF.

The gene calls are TRBV28 and TRBJ1-3, with D possibly being TRBD1 (6 bases). The CDR3 sequence is 15 residues long. The V gene lost 3 bases and the J gene lost 0 bases, with 9 bases spanning the gap. Germline CDR1 and CDR2: MDHEN and SYDVKM. CDR3 nucleotide sequence: TGTGCCAGCAGTTTGGGGGGGCTCTCTGGAAACACCATATATTTT. Translating it yields CASSLGGLSGNTIYF.